Listed below are T cell receptor beta chains from one sample, sequenced in a study of low-dose radiotherapy and immunotherapy resistance in tumors. Via MiXCR, TCRdb re-called the reads, giving one row per CDR3 protein. The sample gives 40,000 or so distinct CDR3 sequences, about a fifth of which show up once; about a tenth is in the top ten. The specimen comprised PBMCs, sampled after low-dose radiotherapy plus immunotherapy. The receptor source for this set is a female donor with ovarian cancer. CDR3s include the opening cysteine and the closing phenylalanine or tryptophan. The D gene is left open where the match is weak. Only some rows state a clone size, as once, few, many or a class for expanded clones.

d_call: TRBD1; clone_size: many; v_call: TRBV18; j_call: TRBJ2-1; cdr3_length: 15; cdr3_aa: CASSPPGQGYNEQFF; cdr3_nt: TGTGCCAGCTCACCCCCGGGACAGGGATACAATGAGCAGTTCTTC
d_call: .; clone_size: many; v_call: TRBV12-3/TRBV12-4; j_call: TRBJ2-1; cdr3_length: 15; cdr3_aa: CASRSLRGSYNEQFF; cdr3_nt: TGTGCCAGCAGATCCCTCCGGGGCTCCTACAATGAGCAGTTCTTC
d_call: .; clone_size: many; v_call: TRBV20-1; j_call: TRBJ2-5; cdr3_length: 14; cdr3_aa: CSASHPTVQETQYF; cdr3_nt: TGCAGTGCTAGCCATCCGACAGTTCAAGAGACCCAGTACTTC
d_call: .; clone_size: .; v_call: TRBV4-3; j_call: TRBJ2-1; cdr3_length: 14; cdr3_aa: CASSQVLPANEQFF; cdr3_nt: TGCGCCAGCAGCCAAGTCCTGCCAGCTAATGAGCAGTTCTTC
d_call: TRBD1; clone_size: .; v_call: TRBV2; j_call: TRBJ1-1; cdr3_length: 15; cdr3_aa: CASSVGQLMNTEAFF; cdr3_nt: TGTGCCAGCAGTGTGGGACAGCTCATGAACACTGAAGCTTTCTTT
d_call: .; clone_size: large; v_call: TRBV1; j_call: TRBJ2-1; cdr3_length: 13; cdr3_aa: CTSSHRGPLEQFF; cdr3_nt: TGCACCAGCAGCCATCGGGGGCCATTGGAGCAGTTCTTC
d_call: .; clone_size: medium-sized; v_call: TRBV28; j_call: TRBJ2-5; cdr3_length: 15; cdr3_aa: CASSYGDRGTLAQYF; cdr3_nt: TGTGCCAGCAGTTACGGGGACCGGGGCACTCTGGCCCAGTACTTC
d_call: .; clone_size: many; v_call: TRBV6-5; j_call: TRBJ2-6; cdr3_length: 17; cdr3_aa: CASSYVQGGSGANVLTF; cdr3_nt: TGTGCCAGCAGTTATGTCCAGGGTGGATCTGGGGCCAACGTCCTGACTTTC
d_call: TRBD2; clone_size: .; v_call: TRBV5-4; j_call: TRBJ2-1; cdr3_length: 16; cdr3_aa: CASSLGDSGSYNEQFF; cdr3_nt: TGTGCCAGCAGCTTGGGAGATAGCGGGAGCTACAATGAGCAGTTCTTC
d_call: TRBD1; clone_size: many; v_call: TRBV6-6; j_call: TRBJ2-7; cdr3_length: 15; cdr3_aa: CASSSTGLSPYEQYF; cdr3_nt: TGTGCCAGCAGTTCGACAGGGCTCTCCCCCTACGAGCAGTACTTC
d_call: .; clone_size: few; v_call: TRBV4-2; j_call: TRBJ1-5; cdr3_length: 16; cdr3_aa: CASSQDIGARNQPQHF; cdr3_nt: TGTGCCAGCAGCCAAGATATAGGGGCGCGCAATCAGCCCCAGCATTTT
d_call: TRBD2; clone_size: many; v_call: TRBV3-1; j_call: TRBJ2-1; cdr3_length: 17; cdr3_aa: CASSQGLTSGGWNEQFF; cdr3_nt: TGTGCCAGCAGCCAAGGCCTCACTAGCGGGGGGTGGAATGAGCAGTTCTTC
d_call: .; clone_size: few; v_call: TRBV10-3; j_call: TRBJ1-5; cdr3_length: 16; cdr3_aa: CAISERYREGNQPQHF; cdr3_nt: TGTGCCATCAGTGAGAGGTATAGGGAGGGCAATCAGCCCCAGCATTTT
d_call: .; clone_size: .; v_call: TRBV3-1; j_call: TRBJ1-1; cdr3_length: 19; cdr3_aa: CASSQAQLGPESVNTEAFF; cdr3_nt: TGTGCCAGCAGCCAAGCTCAACTCGGACCTGAGAGCGTAAACACTGAAGCTTTCTTT
d_call: .; clone_size: many; v_call: TRBV4-1; j_call: TRBJ2-2; cdr3_length: 13; cdr3_aa: CASGHPNTGELFF; cdr3_nt: TGCGCCAGTGGACACCCGAACACCGGGGAGCTGTTTTTT
d_call: .; clone_size: many; v_call: TRBV28; j_call: TRBJ1-3; cdr3_length: 13; cdr3_aa: CASRGQKINTIYF; cdr3_nt: TGTGCCAGCAGGGGACAAAAAATAAACACCATATATTTT
d_call: .; clone_size: few; v_call: TRBV5-1; j_call: TRBJ2-7; cdr3_length: 13; cdr3_aa: CASSLDGTYEQYF; cdr3_nt: TGCGCCAGCAGCTTGGACGGAACCTACGAGCAGTACTTC
d_call: .; clone_size: medium-sized; v_call: TRBV11-2; j_call: TRBJ2-1; cdr3_length: 13; cdr3_aa: CASSRGSYNEQFF; cdr3_nt: TGTGCCAGCTCACGGGGCAGCTACAATGAGCAGTTCTTC
d_call: .; clone_size: few; v_call: TRBV18; j_call: TRBJ2-7; cdr3_length: 15; cdr3_aa: CASSPQGPIPYEQYF; cdr3_nt: TGTGCCAGCTCACCGCAGGGGCCGATCCCCTACGAGCAGTACTTC
d_call: .; clone_size: .; v_call: TRBV10-3; j_call: TRBJ1-5; cdr3_length: 13; cdr3_aa: CAISESANQPQHF; cdr3_nt: TGTGCCATCAGTGAGTCGGCAAACCAGCCCCAGCATTTT
d_call: TRBD1; clone_size: .; v_call: TRBV19; j_call: TRBJ1-1; cdr3_length: 14; cdr3_aa: CASSSPGQGTEAFF; cdr3_nt: TGTGCCAGTAGTTCACCGGGACAGGGGACTGAAGCTTTCTTT
d_call: .; clone_size: many; v_call: TRBV6-5; j_call: TRBJ2-7; cdr3_length: 16; cdr3_aa: CASSYSSAGSNYEQYF; cdr3_nt: TGTGCCAGCAGTTACTCGTCGGCAGGGTCTAACTACGAGCAGTACTTC
d_call: .; clone_size: many; v_call: TRBV19; j_call: TRBJ2-1; cdr3_length: 10; cdr3_aa: CASGNPEQFF; cdr3_nt: TGTGCCAGTGGTAATCCTGAGCAGTTCTTC
d_call: .; clone_size: many; v_call: TRBV28; j_call: TRBJ2-7; cdr3_length: 16; cdr3_aa: CASSVSGTGTSYEQYF; cdr3_nt: TGTGCCAGCAGTGTCAGCGGTACAGGGACTTCCTACGAGCAGTACTTC
d_call: TRBD1; clone_size: many; v_call: TRBV19; j_call: TRBJ2-7; cdr3_length: 16; cdr3_aa: CASSPQGRDRGYEQYF; cdr3_nt: TGTGCCAGTAGTCCGCAAGGCCGGGACAGGGGTTACGAGCAGTACTTC
d_call: .; clone_size: many; v_call: TRBV4-1; j_call: TRBJ1-1; cdr3_length: 14; cdr3_aa: CASSQGVTNTEAFF; cdr3_nt: TGCGCCAGCAGCCAAGGTGTTACAAACACTGAAGCTTTCTTT
d_call: TRBD1; clone_size: .; v_call: TRBV29-1; j_call: TRBJ2-5; cdr3_length: 13; cdr3_aa: CSVVRDSQETQYF; cdr3_nt: TGCAGCGTTGTACGGGACAGCCAAGAGACCCAGTACTTC
d_call: .; clone_size: .; v_call: TRBV23-1; j_call: TRBJ2-7; cdr3_length: 15; cdr3_aa: CASSLGGRASGEQYF; cdr3_nt: TGTGCCAGCAGCTTAGGGGGGAGGGCCTCGGGGGAGCAGTACTTC
d_call: .; clone_size: once; v_call: TRBV28; j_call: TRBJ2-3; cdr3_length: 15; cdr3_aa: CASRRRPVGTDTQYF; cdr3_nt: TGTGCCAGCAGGAGGCGGCCTGTGGGCACAGATACGCAGTATTTT
d_call: TRBD1; clone_size: many; v_call: TRBV5-1; j_call: TRBJ2-2; cdr3_length: 14; cdr3_aa: CASSSGQGSGELFF; cdr3_nt: TGCGCCAGCAGTTCCGGACAGGGCAGCGGGGAGCTGTTTTTT
d_call: .; clone_size: many; v_call: TRBV18; j_call: TRBJ2-1; cdr3_length: 16; cdr3_aa: CASSPGLALSYNEQFF; cdr3_nt: TGTGCCAGCTCACCAGGCTTGGCCCTCTCCTACAATGAGCAGTTCTTC
d_call: .; clone_size: many; v_call: TRBV29-1; j_call: TRBJ2-3; cdr3_length: 12; cdr3_aa: CSVLSGPDTQYF; cdr3_nt: TGCAGCGTTCTCTCGGGGCCAGATACGCAGTATTTT
d_call: TRBD2; clone_size: .; v_call: TRBV20-1; j_call: TRBJ2-3; cdr3_length: 15; cdr3_aa: CSAKRLAGESDTQYF; cdr3_nt: TGCAGTGCCAAGAGACTAGCGGGAGAATCAGATACGCAGTATTTT
d_call: TRBD1; clone_size: medium-sized; v_call: TRBV28; j_call: TRBJ1-5; cdr3_length: 12; cdr3_aa: CASLPPTGSQHF; cdr3_nt: TGTGCCAGCCTTCCCCCGACAGGGTCCCAGCATTTT
d_call: .; clone_size: many; v_call: TRBV7-2; j_call: TRBJ1-4; cdr3_length: 13; cdr3_aa: CASSPVTGEKLFF; cdr3_nt: TGTGCCAGCAGCCCCGTTACAGGCGAAAAACTGTTTTTT
d_call: TRBD2; clone_size: .; v_call: TRBV12-3/TRBV12-4; j_call: TRBJ2-1; cdr3_length: 21; cdr3_aa: CASSLIPRFGSGGAGYNEQFF; cdr3_nt: TGTGCCAGCAGCCTTATACCCAGGTTCGGTAGCGGGGGGGCCGGTTACAATGAGCAGTTCTTC
d_call: .; clone_size: .; v_call: TRBV12-3/TRBV12-4; j_call: TRBJ1-1; cdr3_length: 13; cdr3_aa: CASSFTGLAEAFF; cdr3_nt: TGTGCCAGCAGTTTCACAGGTCTCGCTGAAGCTTTCTTT
d_call: .; clone_size: many; v_call: TRBV27; j_call: TRBJ2-1; cdr3_length: 13; cdr3_aa: CASSLRGLNEQFF; cdr3_nt: TGTGCCAGCAGTCTCCGGGGACTCAATGAGCAGTTCTTC
d_call: TRBD2; clone_size: few; v_call: TRBV5-1; j_call: TRBJ2-1; cdr3_length: 13; cdr3_aa: CASSLPGGDEQFF; cdr3_nt: TGCGCCAGCAGCTTACCGGGAGGGGATGAGCAGTTCTTC
d_call: .; clone_size: many; v_call: TRBV15; j_call: TRBJ1-4; cdr3_length: 12; cdr3_aa: CATSRENEKLFF; cdr3_nt: TGTGCCACCAGCAGAGAAAATGAAAAACTGTTTTTT
d_call: .; clone_size: many; v_call: TRBV6-4; j_call: TRBJ1-1; cdr3_length: 13; cdr3_aa: CASSARLNTEAFF; cdr3_nt: TGTGCCAGCAGTGCCCGACTGAACACTGAAGCTTTCTTT
d_call: .; clone_size: few; v_call: TRBV20-1; j_call: TRBJ1-1; cdr3_length: 13; cdr3_aa: CSASGQGGTEAFF; cdr3_nt: .
d_call: .; clone_size: many; v_call: TRBV25-1; j_call: TRBJ2-7; cdr3_length: 15; cdr3_aa: CASSEWDSGAYEQYF; cdr3_nt: TGTGCCAGCAGTGAATGGGATAGCGGAGCCTACGAGCAGTACTTC
d_call: TRBD1; clone_size: many; v_call: TRBV9; j_call: TRBJ2-2; cdr3_length: 15; cdr3_aa: CASSVGTGVNRELFF; cdr3_nt: TGTGCCAGCAGCGTAGGGACAGGAGTTAACAGGGAGCTGTTTTTT
d_call: .; clone_size: many; v_call: TRBV7-6; j_call: TRBJ1-1; cdr3_length: 15; cdr3_aa: CASSLGGGRNTEAFF; cdr3_nt: TGTGCCAGCAGCTTAGGAGGAGGGAGGAACACTGAAGCTTTCTTT
d_call: .; clone_size: medium-sized; v_call: TRBV28; j_call: TRBJ2-1; cdr3_length: 13; cdr3_aa: CASSLVSYNEQFF; cdr3_nt: TGTGCCAGCAGTCTGGTATCCTACAATGAGCAGTTCTTC
d_call: TRBD1; clone_size: medium-sized; v_call: TRBV5-5; j_call: TRBJ2-7; cdr3_length: 13; cdr3_aa: CATGGTGEYEQYF; cdr3_nt: TGTGCCACCGGCGGGACAGGCGAGTACGAGCAGTACTTC
d_call: .; clone_size: many; v_call: TRBV11-2; j_call: TRBJ2-5; cdr3_length: 16; cdr3_aa: CASSSLGQSSEETQYF; cdr3_nt: TGTGCCAGCAGCTCGTTGGGACAATCCAGTGAAGAGACCCAGTACTTC
d_call: .; clone_size: many; v_call: TRBV4-1; j_call: TRBJ2-1; cdr3_length: 17; cdr3_aa: CASSQERYGGSYNEQFF; cdr3_nt: TGCGCCAGCAGCCAAGAGAGGTACGGGGGCTCCTACAATGAGCAGTTCTTC
d_call: .; clone_size: many; v_call: TRBV19; j_call: TRBJ2-7; cdr3_length: 13; cdr3_aa: CASSPREPYEQYF; cdr3_nt: TGTGCCAGTAGCCCCAGGGAGCCCTACGAGCAGTACTTC
d_call: .; clone_size: many; v_call: TRBV7-9; j_call: TRBJ2-1; cdr3_length: 14; cdr3_aa: CASSSLSPSHEQFF; cdr3_nt: TGTGCCAGCAGCTCTCTCTCCCCATCCCATGAGCAGTTCTTC
d_call: .; clone_size: many; v_call: TRBV27; j_call: TRBJ1-4; cdr3_length: 15; cdr3_aa: CASSFGGLGNEKLFF; cdr3_nt: TGTGCCAGCAGTTTCGGGGGTCTCGGTAATGAAAAACTGTTTTTT
d_call: .; clone_size: many; v_call: TRBV7-2; j_call: TRBJ1-6; cdr3_length: 13; cdr3_aa: CASSLKGGSPLHF; cdr3_nt: TGTGCCAGCAGCCTGAAAGGGGGATCACCCCTCCACTTT
d_call: TRBD1; clone_size: medium-sized; v_call: TRBV10-3; j_call: TRBJ2-7; cdr3_length: 16; cdr3_aa: CAISGDGQGRLYEQYF; cdr3_nt: TGTGCCATCAGTGGCGACGGACAGGGGCGACTCTACGAGCAGTACTTC
d_call: .; clone_size: many; v_call: TRBV9; j_call: TRBJ1-1; cdr3_length: 15; cdr3_aa: CASSVALAENTEAFF; cdr3_nt: TGTGCCAGCAGCGTAGCTCTGGCGGAGAACACTGAAGCTTTCTTT